Included here is one T cell receptor beta chain sequence, with context. This sample is drawn from a study of T cell changes during pregnancy in multiple sclerosis. The protocol was immunoSEQ multiplex PCR, while the TCRdb copy is restricted to in-frame clones and leaves out a portion. The table includes around 60,000 clones, 80% to 95% detected once. The V and J ends lost 6 bases and 0 bases respectively, with 6 bases between them. There are 13 residues in the CDR3. CDR1 is LNHDA and CDR2 is SQIVND in the germline V gene (reference sequence). The source of this sequence is a female donor with multiple sclerosis, enrolled in a pregnancy study. The sample consisted of CD4+ T cells from peripheral blood mononuclear cells, taken before pregnancy. V is TRBV19 and J is TRBJ2-4; no definite D call. CDR3 protein: CASRSVAKNIQYF. Written as DNA, the CDR3 is TGTGCCAGTAGATCAGTAGCCAAAAACATTCAGTACTTC.